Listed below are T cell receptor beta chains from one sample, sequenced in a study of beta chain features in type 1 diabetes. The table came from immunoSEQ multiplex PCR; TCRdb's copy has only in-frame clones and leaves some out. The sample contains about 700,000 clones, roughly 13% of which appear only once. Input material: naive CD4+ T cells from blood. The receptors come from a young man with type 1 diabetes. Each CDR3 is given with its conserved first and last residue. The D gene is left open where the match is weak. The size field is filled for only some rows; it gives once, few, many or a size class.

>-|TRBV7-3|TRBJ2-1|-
CASSSHGGGDYNEQFF
TGTGCCAGCAGTTCCCACGGGGGTGGGGACTACAATGAGCAGTTCTTC
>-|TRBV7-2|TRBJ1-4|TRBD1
CASSVDRGNEKLFF
TGTGCCAGCAGCGTGGACAGGGGGAATGAAAAACTGTTTTTT
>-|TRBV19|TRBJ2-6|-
CASTGSGANVLTF
TGTGCCAGTACAGGGTCCGGGGCCAACGTCCTGACTTTC
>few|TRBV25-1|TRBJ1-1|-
CASSEDLQGYSEAFF
TGTGCCAGCAGTGAAGACTTACAGGGCTATTCAGAAGCTTTCTTT
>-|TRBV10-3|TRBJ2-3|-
CAISDSVGTDTQYF
TGTGCCATCAGTGACTCGGTGGGGACAGATACGCAGTATTTT
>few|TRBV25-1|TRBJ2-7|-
CASNLLIGSEQYF
TGTGCCAGCAACTTACTAATTGGGTCCGAGCAGTACTTC
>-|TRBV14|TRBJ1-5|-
CASSQDGGQPQHF
TGTGCCAGCAGCCAAGATGGGGGTCAGCCCCAGCATTTT
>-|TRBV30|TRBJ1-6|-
CAGTGQPNSPLHF
TGTGCCGGTACAGGTCAGCCCAATTCACCCCTCCACTTT
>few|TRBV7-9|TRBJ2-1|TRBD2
CASSYTTSGGRDEQFF
TGTGCCAGCAGTTATACGACTAGCGGGGGGCGGGATGAGCAGTTCTTC
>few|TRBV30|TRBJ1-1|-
CAWSGGGGTEAFF
TGTGCCTGGAGCGGCGGGGGCGGCACTGAAGCTTTCTTT
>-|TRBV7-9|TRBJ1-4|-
CACYGGLGNEKLFF
TGTGCCTGCTATGGAGGACTTGGTAATGAAAAACTGTTTTTT
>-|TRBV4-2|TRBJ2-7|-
CASSQWGGSGAYEQYF
TGTGCCAGCAGCCAATGGGGTGGTAGCGGAGCCTACGAGCAGTACTTC
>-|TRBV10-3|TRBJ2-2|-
CAISDSGAGELFF
TGTGCCATCAGTGATTCGGGGGCCGGGGAGCTGTTTTTT
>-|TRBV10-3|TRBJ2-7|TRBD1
CAIRTGQGSDEQYF
TGTGCCATCAGGACGGGACAGGGTAGCGACGAGCAGTACTTC
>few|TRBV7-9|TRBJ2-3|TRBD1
CASRSGGTDTQYF
TGTGCCAGCAGGTCAGGGGGAACAGATACGCAGTATTTT
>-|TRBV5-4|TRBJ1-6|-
CASSLGTSLSPLHF
TGTGCCAGCAGCTTAGGGACGAGCCTTTCACCCCTCCACTTT
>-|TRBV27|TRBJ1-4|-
CASSPRPTNEKLFF
TGTGCCAGCAGTCCTAGACCAACTAATGAAAAACTGTTTTTT
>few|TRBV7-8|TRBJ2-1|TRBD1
CASRPTGTGFHNEQFF
TGTGCCAGCCGTCCCACCGGGACAGGGTTCCACAATGAGCAGTTCTTC
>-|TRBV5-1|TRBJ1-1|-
CASSLSRDTRGNTEAFF
TGCGCCAGCAGCTTGTCCCGGGACACTCGGGGGAACACTGAAGCTTTCTTT
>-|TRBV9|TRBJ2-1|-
CASSVADYNEQFF
TGTGCCAGCAGCGTAGCGGACTACAATGAGCAGTTCTTC
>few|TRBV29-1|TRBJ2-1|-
CSGPLGGQNEQFF
TGCAGCGGGCCCCTGGGGGGCCAAAATGAGCAGTTCTTC
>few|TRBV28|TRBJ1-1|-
CASQILGRGAFF
TGTGCCAGCCAGATACTGGGACGGGGAGCTTTCTTT
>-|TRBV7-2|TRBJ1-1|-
CASSLALDGYTEAFF
TGTGCCAGCAGCCTCGCATTGGACGGTTACACTGAAGCTTTCTTT
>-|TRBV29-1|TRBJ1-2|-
CSDGQYNYGYTF
TGCAGCGACGGACAGTATAACTATGGCTACACCTTC
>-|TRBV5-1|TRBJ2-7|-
CASSLARGPDYEQYF
TGCGCCAGCAGCTTGGCAAGGGGTCCCGACTACGAGCAGTACTTC
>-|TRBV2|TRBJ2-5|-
CASSLGQAEETQYF
TGTGCCAGCAGTCTCGGACAAGCCGAAGAGACCCAGTACTTC
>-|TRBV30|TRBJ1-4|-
CAWSPRTGGRGKLFF
TGTGCCTGGAGCCCCCGGACGGGGGGTAGAGGAAAACTGTTTTTT
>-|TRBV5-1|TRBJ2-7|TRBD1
CASSLVDRGPHEQYF
TGCGCCAGCAGCTTGGTGGACAGGGGGCCTCACGAGCAGTACTTC
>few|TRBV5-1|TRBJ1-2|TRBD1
CASSWGQNYGYTF
TGCGCCAGCAGCTGGGGACAGAACTATGGCTACACCTTC
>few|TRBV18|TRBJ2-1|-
CASNRRSGNEQFF
TGTGCCAGCAACCGGCGGTCGGGGAATGAGCAGTTCTTC
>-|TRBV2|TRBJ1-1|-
CASMGEMNTEAFF
TGTGCCAGCATGGGCGAAATGAACACTGAAGCTTTCTTT
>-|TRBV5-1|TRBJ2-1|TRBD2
CASSPTSGGANEQFF
TGCGCCAGCAGTCCCACTAGCGGGGGGGCCAATGAGCAGTTCTTC